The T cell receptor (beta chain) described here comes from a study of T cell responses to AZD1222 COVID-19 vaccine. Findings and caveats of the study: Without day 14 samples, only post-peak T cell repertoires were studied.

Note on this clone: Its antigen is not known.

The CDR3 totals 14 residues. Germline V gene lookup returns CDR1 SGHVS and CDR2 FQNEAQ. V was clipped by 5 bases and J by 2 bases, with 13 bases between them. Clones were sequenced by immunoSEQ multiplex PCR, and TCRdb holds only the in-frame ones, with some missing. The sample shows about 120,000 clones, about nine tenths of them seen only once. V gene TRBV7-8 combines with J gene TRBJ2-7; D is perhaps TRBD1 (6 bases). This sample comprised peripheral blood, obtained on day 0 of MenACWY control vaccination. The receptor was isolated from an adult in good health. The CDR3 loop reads CASSPQGGAYEQYF. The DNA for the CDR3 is TGTGCCAGCAGCCCACAGGGTGGGGCCTACGAGCAGTACTTC. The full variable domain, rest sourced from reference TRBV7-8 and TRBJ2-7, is GAGVSQSPRYKVAKRGQDVALRCDPISGHVSLFWYQQALGQGPEFLTYFQNEAQLDKSGLPSDRFFAERPEGSVSTLKIQRTQQEDSAVYLCASSPQGGAYEQYFGPGTRLTVT.